What follows is one T cell receptor beta chain and its context. The target of this receptor is not known. No much larger clone exists at a distance of one base, and base qualities are not known. TCR beta CDR3 regions were amplified from RNA transcripts for repertoire sequencing. The first round was an RT-PCR using HTBI primers with the Qiagen OneStep RT-PCR kit, and this first round was followed by a second-round multiplex PCR, then size selection and purification. The libraries underwent paired-end sequencing with 100 bp reads on an Illumina HiSeq2000. The paper's processing steps were these. SOAPnuke was used to process the reads, removing any read that contained adapters or uncalled bases, had a mean Phred below 15, or lacked an exact match to the constant primer or identifier. High-quality paired reads were merged with COPE v1.2.5. Each unique nucleotide sequence was defined as a clonotype, and clonotypes were aligned to IMGT TRB V, D and J references with MiTCR v1.1. Only V-J combinations with frequency above 0.0001 were analysed, covering over 98% of repertoires. For each V-J combination, a TCR clonal expansion and chaos score was defined as F50 clonal expansion divided by the chaos observed in the TCRdist matrix. Welch's t-statistics and random forest were used to reduce the features to about a dozen V-J combinations, which were then used as input to a naive Bayes classifier. The similarity between thyroid and blood repertoires was quantified using the Morisita-Horn index. Through fastp at Q25 and MiXCR, TCRdb rebuilt clones from the public reads, retaining in-frame beta chains. Here each entry gathers all rows of one CDR3 protein and keeps the most common genes and DNA. V and J calls and clone size were set by TCRdb, not the authors. The sample table holds fewer than 400,000 distinct CDR3 sequences, of which about 18% were seen once. Approximately 1.4% of the sample is held by the ten biggest clonotypes.

This sample was taken from a study of Graves' ophthalmopathy and Graves' hyperthyroidism (dated by TCRdb to 2017 to 2018). For the study in its entirety: Peripheral blood was collected at initial diagnosis, prior to any treatment. For training and testing, the 100 or so patients in the discovery cohort were randomly divided in a 7:3 ratio. After sampling, hyperthyroidism patients received methimazole starting at 30 mg daily, and ophthalmopathy patients received high-dose intravenous methylprednisolone. In about six hyperthyroidism patients, the T-cell repertoires found in thyroid tissue were compared with those found in blood. An independent validation cohort was composed of roughly 19 hyperthyroidism patients and around 16 patients who later progressed from hyperthyroidism to ophthalmopathy. To tell Graves' ophthalmopathy apart from Graves' hyperthyroidism, and to predict which patients would progress to ophthalmopathy, the study relied on TCR beta repertoire signatures. In total, 135 blood samples were TCR-sequenced: approximately 42 ophthalmopathy, around 75 hyperthyroidism and some 17 hyperthyroidism-to-ophthalmopathy patients. To explore V-J signatures that separate ophthalmopathy from hyperthyroidism, a discovery set of approximately 100 patients was enrolled, consisting of 40 to 45 with ophthalmopathy and some 56 with stable hyperthyroidism. General conclusions and limits of the study: In validation, the model predicted ophthalmopathy progression with about 71% sensitivity and 72.22% specificity; some twelve predicted patients were CT-confirmed with GO in a median of around 6.5 months. In cross-validation, the 13-signature model distinguished ophthalmopathy from stable hyperthyroidism with about 90% sensitivity and 81.08% specificity, while in the test set the corresponding values were about 80% and 75%. Most expanded thyroid clonotypes with frequency above 0.001 were also detected in blood, suggesting blood repertoires may reflect the thyroid immune response. No statistical method was used to set the sample size in advance, and the investigators knew which group each participant was assigned to.

Ophthalmopathy patients had moderately to severely active disease, Clinical Activity Score of at least 3, NOSPECS grade of at least 4, and disease duration under 3 months. Patients with other autoimmune diseases, uncontrolled infections, pregnancy or lactation were excluded. Clinical symptoms, serum thyroxine, TRAb, thyroid ultrasound and orbital computed tomography were used for diagnosis. PBMCs were isolated from 10 ml of fresh peripheral blood by Ficoll-Paque density gradient centrifugation. Total RNA was extracted using Trizol reagent, and RNA quality was checked on an Agilent 2100 Bioanalyzer. Measured from the cysteine to the phenylalanine, the CDR3 is 15 residues long. CDR3 DNA only is kept here, 45 bases in frame from base 1. V is shortened by 0 bases, J by 0 bases, and the region joining them spans 7 bases. According to the germline V gene (reference sequence), CDR1 reads LNHNV and CDR2 reads YYDKDF.

What was sequenced was peripheral blood. The TCR was taken from a woman aged 18-29 years with Graves' ophthalmopathy. Donor details come from another sample of the same person, matched by shared clones. This chain is built from TRBV15 and TRBJ2-3; TRBD1 is perhaps the D gene, given 6 matching bases. The sequenced DNA: TGTGCCACCAGCAGAGAGGGGGCTAGCACAGATACGCAGTATTTT. It is translated as CATSREGASTDTQYF.